This T cell receptor (beta chain) was recovered during a study of shared T cell receptors in the human thymus. The assay was immunoSEQ multiplex PCR, and TCRdb's table has in-frame clones only and misses some. Here the sample spans roughly 710,000 clones, 75% to 90% being singletons. The sample was also reused in another study, on human thymus T cells. As that study records: Thymic and blood repertoires seemed to favor certain V and J genes. Unrelated individuals had highly overlapping thymic repertoires, as reported in related research.

The sample taken for sequencing was thymocytes. The TCR was taken from a girl under two years old with a congenital heart defect.

This CDR3 is CASSPPGPGNTIYF. The CDR3 DNA reads TGCGCCAGCAGCCCCCCGGGTCCTGGAAACACCATATATTTT. The chain couples TRBV5-1 to TRBJ1-3; D remains unclear. The CDR3 runs to 14 residues. The V end was cut by 4 bases, the J end by 2 bases, with 10 bases between. Germline CDR1 is SGHRS and CDR2 is YFSETQ.